This TCR beta chain was recorded in a study of read filtering for tumor transcriptome and immune sequencing. Turning to the study itself: Patients were approximately 17 male and approximately 14 female, mean age approximately 70 years, range roughly 45 to 85.

General study points: Correlation between methods rose after single-read clonotypes were removed. The CD138-negative fraction was mixed bone marrow immune cells, not pure T cells.

This clonotype was observed many times. Its target is not known. This library used about 360 ng RNA and molecular barcoded adaptors spanning alpha/delta and beta/gamma chains. TCRdb itself ran the reads through MiXCR, one entry per CDR3 protein. The table records roughly 60,000 distinct CDR3 sequences, 20% of them present only once. Per the germline V gene, CDR1 is SGHDN and CDR2 is FVKESK. This CDR3 is built from 17 residues. Trimming took 4 bases from V and 1 from J; bases not matched to a gene: 7. This receptor was obtained from a donor aged 40 or over with multiple myeloma. V gene TRBV14 combines with J gene TRBJ2-1, with 10 bases identical to TRBD2. Sequencing was done on a sample of a population of CD138-negative cells sorted from bone marrow. CDR3 DNA: TGTGCCAGCAGCCCCCCCCTAGCGGGAGCGTCCTACAATGAGCAGTTCTTC. Translated, it gives CASSPPLAGASYNEQFF.